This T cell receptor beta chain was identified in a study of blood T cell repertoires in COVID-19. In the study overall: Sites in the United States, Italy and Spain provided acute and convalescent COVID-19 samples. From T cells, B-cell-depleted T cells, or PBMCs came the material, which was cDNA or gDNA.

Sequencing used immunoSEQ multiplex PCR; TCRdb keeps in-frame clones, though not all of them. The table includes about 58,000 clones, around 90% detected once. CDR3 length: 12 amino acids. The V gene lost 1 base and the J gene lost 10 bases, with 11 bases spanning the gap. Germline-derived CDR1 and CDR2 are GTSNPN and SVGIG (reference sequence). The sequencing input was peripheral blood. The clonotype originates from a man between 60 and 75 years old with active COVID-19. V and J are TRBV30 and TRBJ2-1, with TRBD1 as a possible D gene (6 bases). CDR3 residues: CAWSDQQGEQFF. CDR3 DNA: TGTGCCTGGAGTGACCAACAGGGAGAGCAGTTCTTC.